This entry lists 22 T cell receptor beta chains sequenced from one sample in a study of OX40 agonist ivuxolimab in advanced cancers. The library was prepared using the immunoSEQ multiplex PCR assay. This immuneACCESS table, as held by TCRdb, lists in-frame sequences with V and J called but not all clones. Of the missing ones, under half trace to an unresolved V gene in checked studies; the others have no known cause. A total of 40,000 to 45,000 clones appear in this sample, roughly 86% of them only once. Under 4% of the sample rests with the top ten. Sequenced here: CD4+ or CD8+ T cells sorted from blood, sampled in a trial of the OX40 agonist ivuxolimab. The receptors were sampled from an adult with an advanced solid tumor such as melanoma, head and neck, liver or kidney cancer.

The chain uses TRBV9 and TRBJ2-5; 9 positions agree with TRBD2. This CDR3 is built from 14 residues. The ends lost 7 bases at V and 2 bases at J; junction bases unmatched: 6. Germline V gene data show CDR1 as SGDLS and CDR2 as YYNGEE. As DNA, the CDR3 is TGTGCCAGCGGTCCTCTAGCGGGGCAAGAGACCCAGTACTTC. It translates to CASGPLAGQETQYF.

V usage is TRBV7-9 and J usage is TRBJ1-5; no definite D call. The CDR3 is 12 amino acids. The germline V gene has CDR1 SEHNR and CDR2 FQNEAQ (reference sequence). V gave up 6 bases and J gave up 5 bases, with 8 bases separating them. CDR3 residues: CASSVGDQPQHF. In nucleotides, the CDR3 is TGTGCCAGCAGTGTCGGGGATCAGCCCCAGCATTTT. The full variable domain, in which reference TRBV7-9 and TRBJ1-5 provide the parts outside the CDR3, is DTGVSQNPRHKITKRGQNVTFRCDPISEHNRLYWYRQTLGQGPEFLTYFQNEAQLEKSRLLSDRFSAERPKGSFSTLEIQRTEQGDSAMYLCASSVGDQPQHFGDGTRLSIL.

The chain uses TRBV7-9 and TRBJ1-3; tentative D call: TRBD1 (6 bases). This CDR3 is built from 16 residues. Germline CDR1 SEHNR, CDR2 FQNEAQ (reference sequence). Trimming removed 5 bases at V and 0 bases at J, with 14 bases between. The CDR3 DNA is TGTGCCAGCAGCACCCTGGACAGAATCTCTGGAAACACCATATATTTT. Its translation: CASSTLDRISGNTIYF.

V is TRBV29-1 and J is TRBJ2-1; TRBD2 matches at 13 bases. V was pared by 1 base and J by 7 bases, with 7 bases of the junction left unmatched. The CDR3 loop spans 16 amino acids. Per germline, CDR1 SQVTM and CDR2 ANQGSEA. The CDR3 DNA follows: TGCAGCGTTGAAGGCCCGACTAGCGGGAGGAGGAATGAGCAGTTCTTC. Translation gives CSVEGPTSGRRNEQFF.

The CDR3, as DNA: TGCGCCAGCAGTCAACTATGCGGGACTAGCGATCGTCGGCAGTTCTTC. This translates into CASSQLCGTSDRRQFF. J is TRBJ2-1 and V is TRBV23-1, with 10 positions matching TRBD2. TRBV23-1 is identified as an open reading frame with a role that is uncertain. V lost 2 bases to trimming and J lost 12 bases; unmatched junction nucleotides: 13. This CDR3 spans 16 amino acids.

The chain couples TRBV5-1 to TRBJ2-1; the match to TRBD1 covers 9 bases. The junction had 4 bases not matched to a gene; V was cut back by 4 bases and J by 8 bases. The CDR3 spans 13 residues. In germline, CDR1 is SGHRS, CDR2 YFSETQ. This chain's CDR3 is CASSQDRGDEQFF. CDR3 coding DNA: TGCGCCAGCAGCCAGGACAGGGGAGATGAGCAGTTCTTC.

The table lists this clone with a few counts. The V and J genes are TRBV2 and TRBJ2-1; 14 bases agree with TRBD2. Germline-derived CDR1 and CDR2 are SNHLY and FYNNEI. V dropped 4 bases and J dropped 2; count of bases not matched to a gene: 4. This CDR3 has 17 residues. The CDR3 nucleotides read TGTGCCAGCAGTGGGCGGACTAGCGGGAGGACCTACAATGAGCAGTTCTTC. Translation: CASSGRTSGRTYNEQFF.

The chain recombines TRBV14 with TRBJ1-4; D gene unclear. The length of the CDR3 is 11 residues. CDR1 is SGHDN, CDR2 FVKESK, per germline. Trimming removed 1 base at V and 10 bases at J, with 4 bases between. DNA of the CDR3: TGTGCCAGCAGCCAAGGGGGAAAACTGTTTTTT. Translated: CASSQGGKLFF.

V gene TRBV28 combines with J gene TRBJ1-1, with D possibly matching TRBD1 (6 bases). Germline-derived CDR1 and CDR2 are MDHEN and SYDVKM. V lost 3 bases and J 3 bases, leaving 11 bases between the germline ends. The CDR3 is 14 residues long. CDR3 residues: CASSFLQGYTEAFF. The CDR3 nucleotides are TGTGCCAGCAGTTTTCTCCAGGGGTACACTGAAGCTTTCTTT.

The J gene is TRBJ1-1, the V gene TRBV7-8; D is ambiguous. The V and J ends lost 1 base and 1 base respectively, with 7 bases between them. This CDR3 is built from 14 residues. Germline V gene sequence: CDR1 SGHVS, CDR2 FQNEAQ. DNA for the CDR3: TGTGCCAGCAGCTTAGGACAAGCGAACACTGAAGCTTTCTTT. It is translated as CASSLGQANTEAFF.

The chain combines TRBV18 with TRBJ2-5; D call uncertain. Germline CDR1 and CDR2: KGHSH and LQKENI. The CDR3 length is 14 residues. The V and J ends lost 0 bases and 2 bases respectively, with 7 bases between them. Here the CDR3 reads CASSPPSQQETQYF. The CDR3 DNA is TGTGCCAGCTCACCACCGTCGCAGCAAGAGACCCAGTACTTC.

V and J are TRBV27 and TRBJ2-7; 9 bases map to TRBD1. The germline V gene encodes CDR1 MNHEY and CDR2 SMNVEV (reference sequence). V was clipped by 5 bases and J by 2 bases; unmatched bases: 10. The CDR3 has 16 residues. The CDR3: CASSRESGTGTYEQYF. CDR3 DNA: TGTGCCAGCAGTCGCGAGTCCGGGACAGGGACCTACGAGCAGTACTTC.

The chain uses TRBV5-6 and TRBJ1-2, with no clear D. Trimming took 0 bases from V and 4 from J, leaving 10 bases between them. Germline assignment: CDR1 SGHDT and CDR2 YYEEEE. The length of the CDR3 is 14 residues. The CDR3 coding sequence is TGTGCCAGCAGCTTGGGGCTGGAGAGCTATGGCTACACCTTC. This sequence encodes CASSLGLESYGYTF.

This clone is termed large. The genes are TRBV7-9 and TRBJ2-2; 14 nucleotides agree with TRBD2. Germline lookup yields CDR1 SEHNR and CDR2 FQNEAQ (reference sequence). V lost 8 bases to trimming and J lost 5 bases; unmatched junction nucleotides: 7. CDR3 length: 16 residues. CDR3 bases: TGTGCCAGCGGGACTAGCGGGAGTTTGGGGACCGGGGAGCTGTTTTTT. It specifies CASGTSGSLGTGELFF.

This clone was detected only once. CDR3 in DNA: TGTGCCAGTAGTAAACTAGGGGGCACCGGGGAGCTGTTTTTT. Its translation: CASSKLGGTGELFF. The chain is built from TRBV19 and TRBJ2-2, with D tentatively TRBD1 (6 bases). V was trimmed by 4 bases and J by 4 bases, leaving 10 bases between them. Germline loops: CDR1 LNHDA, CDR2 SQIVND (reference sequence). The CDR3 consists of 14 residues.

This sequence joins TRBV29-1 and TRBJ2-5; tentatively, D is TRBD1 (6 bases). The CDR3 is 15 residues long. V was shortened by 1 base and J by 5 bases, with 17 bases between the two germline ends. CDR1 and CDR2 from the germline V gene are SQVTM and ANQGSEA. CDR3 amino acids: CSVEGITGSGETQYF. In DNA form, the CDR3 reads TGCAGCGTTGAAGGAATTACAGGGTCCGGGGAGACCCAGTACTTC.

J is TRBJ1-2 and V is TRBV28; possible D gene TRBD1, 6 bases. The V end lost 4 bases, the J end lost 2 bases, and 14 bases lay between the germline ends. This CDR3 has 15 amino acids. Germline loops: CDR1 MDHEN, CDR2 SYDVKM. CDR3 nucleotide sequence: TGTGCCAGCAGTTCCCCTGGACAGTTGAACTATGGCTACACCTTC. Translating it yields CASSSPGQLNYGYTF.

The genes are TRBV27 and TRBJ1-2; TRBD1 aligns across 8 bases. The ends lost 6 bases at V and 0 bases at J; junction bases unmatched: 9. Germline V gives CDR1 MNHEY, CDR2 SMNVEV (reference sequence). The CDR3 loop spans 16 amino acids. CDR3: CASRRTGPIANYGYTF. CDR3 nucleotides: TGTGCCAGCAGGAGGACAGGGCCCATAGCTAACTATGGCTACACCTTC.

This clone was counted once. The rearrangement links TRBV7-2 to TRBJ2-7; D might be TRBD2 (5 bases). This CDR3 region has 14 residues. Germline CDR1 is SGHTA and CDR2 is FQGNSA. With 5 bases removed from V and 0 bases from J, the gap between germline ends came to 11 bases. CDR3: CASSRGSLSYEQYF. The CDR3 region has the DNA TGTGCCAGCAGCCGGGGTAGCCTCTCCTACGAGCAGTACTTC.

This rearrangement joins TRBV5-1 to TRBJ2-7; 10 nucleotides agree with TRBD2. V lost 4 bases, J lost 2 bases, and 9 bases stayed unmatched. Per germline, CDR1 SGHRS and CDR2 YFSETQ. The CDR3 runs to 16 residues. In nucleotides, the CDR3 is TGCGCCAGCAGCCCTTCTCGGACTAGCGGCACCTACGAGCAGTACTTC. Amino acid sequence: CASSPSRTSGTYEQYF.

The chain couples TRBV29-1 to TRBJ2-1, with D unclear. Trimming cost V 6 bases and J 2 bases, with 11 bases left between them. From germline, CDR1 is SQVTM and CDR2 ANQGSEA. The CDR3 runs 13 residues. Here the CDR3 DNA reads TGCAGCGTCACCTACAGAACCTACAATGAGCAGTTCTTC. Amino acid sequence: CSVTYRTYNEQFF.

This clone was observed a handful of times. V usage is TRBV2 and J usage is TRBJ1-4, with D unclear. Trimming cost V 2 bases and J 8 bases, with 15 bases left between them. The germline V gene encodes CDR1 SNHLY and CDR2 FYNNEI. This CDR3 comprises 15 residues. The DNA for the CDR3 is TGTGCCAGCAGTGAATGGAACACCCTGGGGGAAAAACTGTTTTTT. Its protein product is CASSEWNTLGEKLFF.